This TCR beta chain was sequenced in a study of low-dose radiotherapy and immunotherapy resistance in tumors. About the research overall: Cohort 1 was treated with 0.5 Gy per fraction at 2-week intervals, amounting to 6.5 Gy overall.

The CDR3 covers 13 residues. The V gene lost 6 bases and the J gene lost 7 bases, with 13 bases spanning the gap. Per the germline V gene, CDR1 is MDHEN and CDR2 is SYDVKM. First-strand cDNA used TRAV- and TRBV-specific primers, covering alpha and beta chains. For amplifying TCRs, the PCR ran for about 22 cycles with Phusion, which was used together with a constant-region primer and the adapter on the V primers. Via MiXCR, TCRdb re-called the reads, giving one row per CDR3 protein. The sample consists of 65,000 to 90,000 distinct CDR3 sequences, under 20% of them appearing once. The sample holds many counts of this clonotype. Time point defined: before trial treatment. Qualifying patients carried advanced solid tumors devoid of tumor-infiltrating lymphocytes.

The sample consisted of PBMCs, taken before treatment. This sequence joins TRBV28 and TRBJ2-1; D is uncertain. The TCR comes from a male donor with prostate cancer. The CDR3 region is CASRAPPRNEQFF. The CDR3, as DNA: TGTGCCAGCAGGGCCCCCCCGAGGAATGAGCAGTTCTTC.